This T cell receptor (beta chain) emerged from a study of blood T cell repertoires in COVID-19. The wider study: The United States, Italy and Spain were the sources of the acute and convalescent COVID-19 samples.

In germline, CDR1 is SGHDN, CDR2 FVKESK. V was clipped by 4 bases and J by 0 bases; unmatched bases: 5. The CDR3 consists of 16 residues. Adults between about 18 and 89 years of age took part from 20 to 25 US areas. Grouping used clinical history reported by participants in a survey and questionnaire. In the authors' workflow: Reference gene primers were amplified, and this amplification served to estimate nucleated cell counts. The method was immunoSEQ multiplex PCR; TCRdb's version includes in-frame clones alone and lacks a portion of them. V, J and clone size are those of that table, while D and trimming were read from the DNA. The sample consists of about 140,000 clones, nearly 80% of them appearing once.

Material for sequencing was PBMCs or T cells enriched from blood (not recorded which). This clonotype originated in a woman in her forties or fifties who had recovered from COVID-19. The chain is built from TRBV14 and TRBJ2-2, with TRBD1 identical over 7 bases. CDR3 region: CASSRVQGANTGELFF. Here the CDR3 DNA reads TGTGCCAGCAGCCGGGTGCAGGGGGCGAACACCGGGGAGCTGTTTTTT.